The 26 T cell receptor beta chains below come from one sample, sequenced in a study of blood T cell repertoires in COVID-19. The method was immunoSEQ multiplex PCR; TCRdb's version includes in-frame clones alone and lacks a portion of them. In the table there are around 100,000 clones, 85% of which are singletons. The sequenced sample was peripheral blood. The receptors derive from a human donor in a cohort sampled during active COVID-19.

The V gene is TRBV7-9, the J gene TRBJ2-1; TRBD2 aligns across 12 bases. The trim removed 1 base at V and 5 bases at J, leaving 6 bases unmatched. CDR3 length: 17 residues. CDR1 and CDR2 (germline): SEHNR, FQNEAQ (reference sequence). The CDR3 nucleotides are TGTGCCAGCAGCTTAGAGCCTAGCGGGAGGGCCCACAATGAGCAGTTCTTC. It yields the protein CASSLEPSGRAHNEQFF.

The CDR3 DNA sequence: TGCAGTGCTAGTTCCAGGAGCAGGGGGAGCAATCAGCCCCAGCATTTT. Amino acid sequence: CSASSRSRGSNQPQHF. The rearrangement links TRBV20-1 to TRBJ1-5; 7 bases are shared with TRBD1. The CDR3 runs to 16 residues. V shed 3 bases, J shed 1 base, and the junction held 9 bases outside the gene matches. CDR1 is DFQATT and CDR2 is SNEGSKA in the germline V gene (reference sequence).

The J gene is TRBJ2-7, the V gene TRBV24-1; D is possibly TRBD2 (7 bases). The CDR3 has 15 amino acids. Trimming shortened V by 4 bases and J by 4 bases, and 16 bases separated the two germline ends. Germline lookup yields CDR1 KGHDR and CDR2 SFDVKD. CDR3 loop: CATSEAEGGAYEQYF. The CDR3 nucleotides read TGTGCCACCAGTGAGGCCGAGGGGGGGGCGTACGAGCAGTACTTC.

The chain links TRBV6-5 to TRBJ1-2; TRBD1 matches at 8 bases. Germline-derived CDR1 and CDR2 are MNHEY and SVGAGI. V lost 5 bases and J lost 6; bases outside the gene matches: 8. CDR3 length equals 14 residues. Here the CDR3 reads CASSTLDRENGYTF. The CDR3 nucleotides are TGTGCCAGCAGTACCTTGGACAGGGAGAATGGCTACACCTTC.

The V gene is TRBV7-8, the J gene TRBJ2-7; D might be TRBD2 (6 bases). This CDR3 contains 14 residues. Germline values: CDR1 SGHVS, CDR2 FQNEAQ. The V gene lost 2 bases and the J gene lost 3 bases, with 11 bases spanning the gap. The CDR3 DNA is TGTGCCAGCAGCTTACTGGACGGGAGCTACGAGCAGTACTTC. It is translated as CASSLLDGSYEQYF.

This chain joins TRBV6-5 and TRBJ2-2; 7 bases are a match to TRBD1. Germline V gives CDR1 MNHEY, CDR2 SVGAGI. The CDR3 has 14 amino acids. Losses at the gene ends were 6 bases for V and 1 base for J; bases not matched to a gene: 2. CDR3 amino acids: CASRGQLNTGELFF. The CDR3 bases are TGTGCCAGCAGGGGACAGTTGAACACCGGGGAGCTGTTTTTT.

The genes are TRBV24-1 and TRBJ2-1, with 8 bases lining up with TRBD2. From germline, CDR1 is KGHDR and CDR2 SFDVKD. V was pared by 3 bases and J by 7 bases, with 13 bases of the junction left unmatched. The CDR3 totals 17 residues. The chain's CDR3 is CATSDGLAGRTMNEQFF. The CDR3 DNA sequence: TGTGCCACCAGTGATGGCTTAGCGGGGCGGACTATGAATGAGCAGTTCTTC.

The CDR3 here is CASSQGTGNEQYF. The CDR3 DNA sequence: TGTGCCAGCAGCCAAGGGACAGGTAACGAGCAGTACTTC. The V call is TRBV7-3, the J call TRBJ2-7, with 8 bases identical to TRBD1. Germline CDR1 SGHTA, CDR2 FQGTGA. With 5 bases clipped from V and 5 bases from J, the junction kept 5 bases outside the gene matches. CDR3 size: 13 residues. The whole variable domain, filled in from reference TRBV7-3 and TRBJ2-7, reads GAGVSQTPSNKVTEKGKYVELRCDPISGHTALYWYRQSLGQGPEFLIYFQGTGAADDSGLPNDRFFAVRPEGSVSTLKIQRTERGDSAVYLCASSQGTGNEQYFGPGTRLTVT.

This chain joins TRBV5-1 and TRBJ1-1, with D tentatively TRBD1 (5 bases). The V and J ends lost 0 bases and 7 bases respectively, with 10 bases between them. Germline CDR1 and CDR2: SGHRS and YFSETQ. The CDR3 has 13 residues. CDR3 DNA sequence: TGCGCCAGCAGCTTGGCGCAGGGTAATGAAGCTTTCTTT. This translates into CASSLAQGNEAFF.

CDR3 DNA: TGTGCCAGCAGTTTAGAGGGTAGCGGGAGCCCCTACCTAAACGAGCAGTACTTC. It specifies CASSLEGSGSPYLNEQYF. The rearrangement uses TRBV27 and TRBJ2-7; TRBD2 aligns across 9 bases. CDR3 length: 18 residues. Trimming removed 2 bases from V and 5 bases from J; junction bases left unmatched: 16. Germline V gives CDR1 MNHEY, CDR2 SMNVEV (reference sequence).

The J gene is TRBJ2-3, the V gene TRBV7-2, with 9 bases identical to TRBD2. Trimming took 5 bases from V and 4 from J; bases not matched to a gene: 4. The CDR3 extends over 14 amino acids. Germline CDR1 and CDR2: SGHTA and FQGNSA. The CDR3 DNA is TGTGCCAGCAGCCGGGGACTAGCAGCAGATACGCAGTATTTT. It encodes CASSRGLAADTQYF. The whole variable domain, filled in from reference TRBV7-2 and TRBJ2-3, reads GAGVSQSPSNKVTEKGKDVELRCDPISGHTALYWYRQSLGQGLEFLIYFQGNSAPDKSGLPSDRFSAERTGGSVSTLTIQRTQQEDSAVYLCASSRGLAADTQYFGPGTRLTVL.

This chain links TRBV5-1 with TRBJ2-4; D may be TRBD1 (5 bases). The CDR3 length is 15 residues. Germline V gene lookup returns CDR1 SGHRS and CDR2 YFSETQ. V was shortened by 3 bases and J by 3 bases, with 13 bases between the two germline ends. The CDR3 spells CASSSDSSVKNIQYF. The DNA of the CDR3 is TGCGCCAGCAGCTCTGACAGCTCAGTCAAAAACATTCAGTACTTC.

The V gene is TRBV4-2, the J gene TRBJ1-2; the D is unclear. CDR1 and CDR2 from the germline V gene are LGHNA and YNFKEQ. V was cut by 3 bases and J by 3 bases, with 5 bases left in between. The CDR3 consists of 12 residues. CDR3 sequence reads: CASSQRDYGYTF. The CDR3 DNA reads as TGTGCCAGCAGCCAGAGAGACTATGGCTACACCTTC.

The chain carries TRBV7-9 and TRBJ1-6; no clear D. Trimming cost V 0 bases and J 0 bases, with 12 bases left between them. The CDR3 runs 18 residues. Germline lookup yields CDR1 SEHNR and CDR2 FQNEAQ (reference sequence). This CDR3 is CASSLAPPGSSYNSPLHF. CDR3 in DNA: TGTGCCAGCAGCTTAGCCCCCCCGGGGAGCTCCTATAATTCACCCCTCCACTTT. Complete variable domain (other parts from reference TRBV7-9 and TRBJ1-6): DTGVSQNPRHKITKRGQNVTFRCDPISEHNRLYWYRQTLGQGPEFLTYFQNEAQLEKSRLLSDRFSAERPKGSFSTLEIQRTEQGDSAMYLCASSLAPPGSSYNSPLHFGNGTRLTVT.

The gene calls are TRBV18 and TRBJ1-6; a weak D match, TRBD1 (5 bases). Germline-derived CDR1 and CDR2 are KGHSH and LQKENI. V was shortened by 1 base and J by 7 bases, with 8 bases between the two germline ends. The CDR3 runs 14 residues. The CDR3 DNA is TGTGCCAGCTCACCACAAGGGGCAAATTCACCCCTCCACTTT. Translated: CASSPQGANSPLHF.

This clone was seen once. The rearrangement links TRBV9 to TRBJ1-2; TRBD1 matches 9 bases. The CDR3 loop spans 13 amino acids. Looked up from germline, CDR1 is SGDLS and CDR2 is YYNGEE. J was trimmed by 8 bases and V by 5 bases; bases with no gene match: 7. The CDR3 region is CASSLQGAWGYTF. CDR3 in DNA: TGTGCCAGCAGTCTACAGGGGGCATGGGGCTACACCTTC.

The chain employs TRBV27 and TRBJ2-5, with TRBD1 identical over 9 bases. Germline CDR1 MNHEY, CDR2 SMNVEV (reference sequence). The V and J ends lost 6 bases and 5 bases, in that order; junction bases with no gene match: 7. This CDR3 region has 14 residues. The CDR3 protein is CASSLDRGGETQYF. The DNA for the CDR3 is TGTGCCAGCAGCCTCGACAGGGGGGGGGAGACCCAGTACTTC.

The chain recombines TRBV28 with TRBJ1-2; D remains unclear. The germline V gene encodes CDR1 MDHEN and CDR2 SYDVKM. The CDR3 is made up of 13 amino acids. The V and J ends lost 6 bases and 5 bases respectively, with 13 bases between them. CDR3 loop: CASSSLAGYGYTF. The CDR3 bases are TGTGCCAGCAGCTCCCTTGCAGGATATGGCTACACCTTC.

The rearrangement joins TRBV27 to TRBJ1-2; 11 bases are a match to TRBD1. V gave up 4 bases and J gave up 8 bases; unmatched junction bases: 9. Germline V gene sequence: CDR1 MNHEY, CDR2 SMNVEV (reference sequence). This CDR3 has 15 amino acids. The CDR3 DNA follows: TGTGCCAGCAGTTCACTTGGACAGGGGGCGAAAGGCTACACCTTC. This codes for CASSSLGQGAKGYTF.

The chain has TRBV6-2 or TRBV6-3 and TRBJ2-1; 12 bases agree with TRBD2. The CDR3 is 15 residues long. In germline, CDR1 is MNHEY, CDR2 SVGEGT. Trimming cost V 5 bases and J 8 bases; bases outside gene matches: 7. CDR3 region: CASSLAGGGMDEQFF. DNA of the CDR3: TGTGCCAGCAGTCTAGCGGGAGGGGGGATGGATGAGCAGTTCTTC.

This chain links TRBV27 with TRBJ2-7; tentatively, D is TRBD2 (7 bases). The germline CDR1 and CDR2 sequences are MNHEY and SMNVEV (reference sequence). Trimming cost V 2 bases and J 0 bases, with 17 bases left between them. The CDR3 sequence is 17 residues long. The CDR3 sequence: CASSLTNQGTISYEQYF. In DNA form, the CDR3 reads TGTGCCAGCAGTTTAACCAACCAGGGGACTATCTCCTACGAGCAGTACTTC.

The rearrangement links TRBV18 to TRBJ2-3; 10 bases agree with TRBD1. V lost 5 bases to trimming and J lost 1 base; unmatched junction nucleotides: 9. CDR3 length: 17 residues. Germline V CDR1 and CDR2: KGHSH, LQKENI. CDR3 protein: CASSSGLGTGGTDTQYF. The CDR3 bases are TGTGCCAGCTCAAGCGGCCTCGGGACAGGGGGCACAGATACGCAGTATTTT.

V gene TRBV19 combines with J gene TRBJ2-1, with 8 bases lining up with TRBD2. Germline V gives CDR1 LNHDA, CDR2 SQIVND (reference sequence). V dropped 5 bases and J dropped 7; count of bases not matched to a gene: 4. There are 13 residues in the CDR3. The DNA for the CDR3 is TGTGCCAGTAGTTCACGACTAGCGAATGAGCAGTTCTTC. Translating it yields CASSSRLANEQFF. The whole variable domain, filled in from reference TRBV19 and TRBJ2-1, reads DGGITQSPKYLFRKEGQNVTLSCEQNLNHDAMYWYRQDPGQGLRLIYYSQIVNDFQKGDIAEGYSVSREKKESFPLTVTSAQKNPTAFYLCASSSRLANEQFFGPGTRLTVL.

The gene calls are TRBV19 and TRBJ2-3, with a weak D call TRBD2 (6 bases). The CDR3 totals 13 residues. With 10 bases removed from V and 7 bases from J, the gap between germline ends came to 18 bases. Germline lookup yields CDR1 LNHDA and CDR2 SQIVND (reference sequence). The CDR3, as DNA: TGTGCCACCAGCGACTCGAGCGGGCATACGCAGTATTTT. This codes for CATSDSSGHTQYF.

This chain links TRBV7-3 with TRBJ2-7; 10 nucleotides match TRBD2. The CDR3 is 15 amino acids. Germline V gene lookup returns CDR1 SGHTA and CDR2 FQGTGA. Trimming at V came to 5 bases and at J to 6 bases, leaving 10 bases not matched to a gene. The CDR3 is CASSVSGGTGSEQYF. The CDR3 DNA is TGTGCCAGCAGCGTTAGCGGGGGGACTGGGAGCGAGCAGTACTTC. Complete variable domain (other parts from reference TRBV7-3 and TRBJ2-7): GAGVSQTPSNKVTEKGKYVELRCDPISGHTALYWYRQSLGQGPEFLIYFQGTGAADDSGLPNDRFFAVRPEGSVSTLKIQRTERGDSAVYLCASSVSGGTGSEQYFGPGTRLTVT.

This clone was seen only once. The chain recombines TRBV6-2 or TRBV6-3 with TRBJ1-5; the D gene is possibly TRBD1 (6 bases). The germline V gene encodes CDR1 MNHEY and CDR2 SVGEGT. V dropped 2 bases and J dropped 3 bases, with 8 bases sitting between them. The CDR3 contains 14 residues. In DNA, the CDR3 is TGTGCCAGCAGTTACGGACAGACCAATCAGCCCCAGCATTTT. This sequence encodes CASSYGQTNQPQHF.